The 27 T cell receptor beta chains reported below all come from one sample, sequenced in a study of T-cell memory formation after mild COVID-19. TCRdb ran MiXCR on the 5' RACE reads and lists one entry per CDR3 protein. The data hold roughly 100,000 distinct CDR3 sequences, with over 10% observed a single time. The sequenced sample was PBMCs or a T cell subset sorted from them (not recorded which). These receptors were obtained from an adult woman who had mild COVID-19 (a few samples of this study predate the infection). Cell type and time point are not known.

This clonotype was seen a handful of times. This rearrangement joins TRBV7-2 to TRBJ2-3; 16 bases agree with TRBD2. Germline V gives CDR1 SGHTA, CDR2 FQGNSA. The CDR3 extends over 17 amino acids. V lost 5 bases and J lost 5; bases outside the gene matches: 7. CDR3 in amino acids: CASSPGLAGGRKDTQYF. Written as DNA, the CDR3 is TGTGCCAGCAGCCCGGGACTAGCGGGGGGGCGAAAAGATACGCAGTATTTT.

The chain recombines TRBV18 with TRBJ2-7, with TRBD2 matching over 8 bases. Per germline, CDR1 KGHSH and CDR2 LQKENI. The V and J ends lost 4 bases and 2 bases, in that order; junction bases with no gene match: 1. The length of the CDR3 is 13 residues. The CDR3 loop is CASSLGRAYEQYF. The DNA of the CDR3 is TGTGCCAGCTCACTCGGGAGGGCCTACGAGCAGTACTTC.

This chain connects TRBV29-1 to TRBJ2-1; no clear D gene. The length of the CDR3 is 12 residues. Germline CDR1 is SQVTM and CDR2 is ANQGSEA. V shed 1 base and J shed 12 bases, with 13 bases lying between them. CDR3 nucleotides: TGCAGCGTTGAAGCCTTTACCCTGGGGCAGTTCTTC. Its translation: CSVEAFTLGQFF.

The table lists this clonotype with a few counts. The chain joins TRBV27 to TRBJ2-3; perhaps D is TRBD1 or TRBD2 (5 bases each). V lost 5 bases and J lost 6, with 15 bases in between. The CDR3 length is 14 residues. Per the germline V gene, CDR1 is MNHEY and CDR2 is SMNVEV (reference sequence). CDR3 DNA: TGTGCCAGCAGTCCCACGGGACCTTTCGATACGCAGTATTTT. Translation: CASSPTGPFDTQYF.

This clonotype was counted many times. The J gene is TRBJ2-7, the V gene TRBV7-9; tentatively, D is TRBD2 (5 bases). V dropped 6 bases and J dropped 2 bases, with 14 bases sitting between them. The CDR3 extends over 14 amino acids. The germline V gene has CDR1 SEHNR and CDR2 FQNEAQ (reference sequence). Written as DNA, the CDR3 is TGTGCCAGCAGAGCGGCGGGCCCCACCTACGAGCAGTACTTC. It is translated as CASRAAGPTYEQYF.

The sample holds a few counts of this clonotype. The chain joins TRBV4-3 to TRBJ2-7; weak D call: TRBD2 (7 bases). The germline V and J ends were trimmed by 4 bases and 10 bases, with 20 bases remaining between them. CDR1 is LGHNA and CDR2 is YSLEER in the germline V gene. The CDR3 covers 14 residues. The CDR3 DNA reads TGCGCCAGCAGCCCCTCGAGAGGGGGAGGGCCACAGTACTTC. Translation: CASSPSRGGGPQYF.

This clonotype was observed a handful of times. The chain joins TRBV4-1 to TRBJ2-1; D gene unclear. Trimming took 4 bases from V and 5 from J, leaving 9 bases between them. The germline gives CDR1 MGHRA, CDR2 YSYEKL. The CDR3 totals 13 residues. Here the CDR3 reads CASSPIGHNEQFF. CDR3 bases: TGCGCCAGCAGCCCAATCGGGCACAATGAGCAGTTCTTC.

The chain is built from TRBV4-3 and TRBJ2-1; no clear D. This CDR3 has 17 amino acids. V was cut by 0 bases and J by 0 bases, with 12 bases left in between. In germline, CDR1 is LGHNA, CDR2 YSLEER. The CDR3 DNA sequence: TGCGCCAGCAGCCAAGAGGGCGCTAGGAGCTCCTACAATGAGCAGTTCTTC. Translated, it gives CASSQEGARSSYNEQFF.

J is TRBJ2-7 and V is TRBV4-1; D not resolved. Trimming stripped 0 bases from V and 2 bases from J, with 8 bases between. Germline V gene sequence: CDR1 MGHRA, CDR2 YSYEKL. This CDR3 is 14 amino acids long. This CDR3 reads CASSQEGYAYEQYF. As DNA, the CDR3 is TGCGCCAGCAGCCAAGAAGGTTATGCCTACGAGCAGTACTTC.

The chain combines TRBV18 with TRBJ1-1; the match to TRBD1 covers 8 bases. The CDR3 runs to 15 residues. Germline V gene data show CDR1 as KGHSH and CDR2 as LQKENI. V shed 3 bases, J shed 4 bases, and the junction held 7 bases outside the gene matches. The CDR3 DNA reads as TGTGCCAGCTCACCGAGTGACAGGGGAGGCACTGAAGCTTTCTTT. Its translation is CASSPSDRGGTEAFF.

The chain links TRBV15 to TRBJ2-7; the D call may be TRBD1 or TRBD2 (6 bases each). Trimming took 8 bases from V and 0 from J, leaving 17 bases between them. The CDR3 is made up of 15 amino acids. Germline-derived CDR1 and CDR2 are LNHNV and YYDKDF (reference sequence). CDR3 residues: CATQGGKGGSYEQYF. For the CDR3, the DNA is TGTGCCACCCAAGGGGGGAAAGGAGGCTCCTACGAGCAGTACTTC.

In this sample, this clonotype turned up a few times. This chain uses TRBV12-3 or TRBV12-4 with TRBJ2-1; 9 nucleotides agree with TRBD1. The CDR3 consists of 16 residues. The trim removed 3 bases at V and 1 base at J, leaving 4 bases unmatched. CDR3 sequence: CASSFTGGPSYNEQFF. The CDR3 bases are TGTGCCAGCAGTTTTACAGGGGGCCCATCCTACAATGAGCAGTTCTTC.

This clonotype showed up just a few times. The rearrangement uses TRBV7-9 and TRBJ2-1; D might be TRBD2 (6 bases). V dropped 8 bases and J dropped 2 bases, with 10 bases sitting between them. Germline values: CDR1 SEHNR, CDR2 FQNEAQ (reference sequence). The CDR3 length is 13 residues. The CDR3 DNA follows: TGTGCCAGCCGGAGGGGTGCCTACAATGAGCAGTTCTTC. As protein: CASRRGAYNEQFF.

CDR3 sequence reads: CATLRGDREQYF. The CDR3 DNA sequence: TGTGCCACCCTCCGAGGGGACAGGGAGCAGTACTTC. The V call is TRBV6-2 or TRBV6-3, the J call TRBJ2-7; 8 bases line up with TRBD1. V shed 10 bases and J 7 bases; nucleotides not matched to a gene: 9. Germline V gene lookup returns CDR1 MNHEY and CDR2 SVGEGT. CDR3 length: 12 residues.

This clonotype was recorded a few times. This sequence joins TRBV7-9 and TRBJ2-2, with D possibly called TRBD1 or TRBD2 (6 bases each). The germline V gene encodes CDR1 SEHNR and CDR2 FQNEAQ (reference sequence). The ends were cut back, 7 bases at V and 1 base at J, with 19 bases in the middle. This CDR3 spans 17 amino acids. The CDR3 loop is CASTTRLGGENTGELFF. The CDR3 DNA reads as TGTGCCAGCACCACTCGGCTCGGGGGCGAGAACACCGGGGAGCTGTTTTTT.

The V gene is TRBV19, the J gene TRBJ2-5, with D perhaps matching TRBD2 (5 bases). The V end lost 5 bases, the J end lost 2 bases, and 9 bases lay between the germline ends. The germline CDR1 and CDR2 sequences are LNHDA and SQIVND (reference sequence). The CDR3 is 13 amino acids. CDR3 DNA sequence: TGTGCCAGTAGTGGCAGACTACAAGAGACCCAGTACTTC. It is translated as CASSGRLQETQYF.

The J gene is TRBJ2-1, the V gene TRBV7-6; D not certain. The CDR3 covers 14 residues. CDR1 is SGHVS and CDR2 is FNYEAQ in the germline V gene. Trimming pared 1 base from V and 10 bases from J, leaving 14 bases between. DNA for the CDR3: TGTGCCAGCAGCTTAGAGCGTCTGTCTCTCGAGCAGTTCTTC. Protein sequence: CASSLERLSLEQFF.

This clonotype came up many times. J is TRBJ2-1 and V is TRBV24-1, with D maybe TRBD2 (5 bases). This CDR3 comprises 16 residues. V lost 5 bases and J lost 6, with 19 bases in between. CDR1 is KGHDR, CDR2 SFDVKD, per germline. CDR3 bases: TGTGCCACCAGTGGGGGAACTAGTACCAGCCCCAATGAGCAGTTCTTC. Its protein is CATSGGTSTSPNEQFF.

The chain's CDR3 is CASSPRSNRGYTF. In DNA form, the CDR3 reads TGTGCCAGCAGCCCCCGGTCCAATCGTGGCTACACCTTC. The chain links TRBV7-8 to TRBJ1-2; no firm D call. Trimming cost V 5 bases and J 7 bases, with 14 bases left between them. In germline, CDR1 is SGHVS, CDR2 FQNEAQ. The CDR3 has 13 amino acids.

This clonotype occurred many times. The chain uses TRBV29-1 and TRBJ2-7; 8 nucleotides match TRBD1. Germline values: CDR1 SQVTM, CDR2 ANQGSEA. V dropped 3 bases and J dropped 3; count of bases not matched to a gene: 1. The CDR3 runs to 12 residues. CDR3 region: CSVEGQDYEQYF. The CDR3 DNA reads TGCAGCGTTGAGGGACAGGACTACGAGCAGTACTTC.

This chain uses TRBV9 with TRBJ2-3; D is possibly TRBD2 (6 bases). V lost 4 bases and J lost 2, with 17 bases in between. Germline V gene lookup returns CDR1 SGDLS and CDR2 YYNGEE. This CDR3 contains 16 residues. The CDR3 sequence: CASSLSGRDSTDTQYF. CDR3 bases: TGTGCCAGCAGCTTGTCGGGGCGGGACTCCACAGATACGCAGTATTTT.

This clonotype was seen more than once but under ten times. V and J are TRBV12-3 or TRBV12-4 and TRBJ2-1; 8 nucleotides line up with TRBD2. V lost 7 bases to trimming and J lost 4 bases; unmatched junction nucleotides: 9. The CDR3 is made up of 15 amino acids. Written as DNA, the CDR3 is TGTGCCAGCATCCGGGGAGCGGGGGAGTACAATGAGCAGTTCTTC. Its protein is CASIRGAGEYNEQFF.

The V gene is TRBV11-3, the J gene TRBJ1-2, with D uncertain. The CDR3 loop spans 14 amino acids. CDR1 is SGHNT and CDR2 is YENEEA in the germline V gene. Between the trimmed V and J ends, which lost 0 bases and 8 bases, there was a span of 13 bases. CDR3 protein: CASSLDSAGIGYTF. The CDR3 DNA is TGTGCCAGCAGCTTAGACAGCGCAGGCATAGGCTACACCTTC.

The CDR3 protein is CASSYFQDRGTEAFF. The CDR3, as DNA: TGTGCCAGCAGTTACTTTCAGGACCGGGGCACTGAAGCTTTCTTT. J is TRBJ1-1 and V is TRBV6-5; D ambiguous. Trimming removed 1 base at V and 4 bases at J, with 13 bases between. The CDR3 loop spans 15 amino acids. The germline V gene has CDR1 MNHEY and CDR2 SVGAGI.

The genes are TRBV29-1 and TRBJ2-5, with 7 bases lining up with TRBD1. Germline V gives CDR1 SQVTM, CDR2 ANQGSEA. The CDR3 extends over 12 amino acids. Unmatched junction bases numbered 5, after V lost 6 bases and J lost 4 bases. The CDR3 region is CSVGQFAETQYF. CDR3 DNA sequence: TGCAGCGTGGGACAGTTTGCAGAGACCCAGTACTTC.

The J gene is TRBJ1-1, the V gene TRBV2; D gene unclear. The CDR3 runs 9 residues. Per the germline V gene, CDR1 is SNHLY and CDR2 is FYNNEI. Trimming took 8 bases from V and 11 from J, leaving 9 bases between them. CDR3 amino acids: CASEEWAFF. CDR3 bases: TGTGCCAGCGAAGAGTGGGCTTTCTTT.

CDR3 in amino acids: CASSLVGDEQFF. For the CDR3, the DNA is TGCGCCAGCAGCTTGGTAGGGGATGAGCAGTTCTTC. The rearrangement uses TRBV5-1 and TRBJ2-1, with D perhaps TRBD1 (5 bases). CDR3 size: 12 residues. The germline V gene encodes CDR1 SGHRS and CDR2 YFSETQ. With 0 bases removed from V and 8 bases from J, the gap between germline ends came to 6 bases.